Sequencing of this T cell receptor beta chain was carried out in a study of blood T cell repertoires in COVID-19 (dated by TCRdb to about 2020). At the level of the whole study: Samples from collaborators originated in the United States, Italy and Spain and spanned both the acute and convalescent phases of COVID-19. A freely available public database, intended as a resource for researchers studying the immune response to SARS-CoV-2, is where the repertoires were released. Samples came from the ongoing ImmuneRACE study (first 160 participants) plus 1,254 subjects from 6 global collaborators. A de-identified subject ID, COVID-19 status, age in years and sex were almost always included in the sample metadata. Where HLA class I and class II types were available, the types were taken from metadata supplied by the sample provider, not from assay-based typing. Deeply sampled blood TCRbeta repertoires from subjects exposed to, actively infected with, or recovered from COVID-19 were included in the dataset. The prospective study material was composed of cDNA or gDNA derived from T cells, B-cell-depleted T cells, or PBMCs. General study outcomes and caveats: The amount of clinical and demographic metadata varied by source and participant and was provided uncurated.

In regard to this clone: This receptor's antigen is unknown. No base quality information exists; no much larger clone differs at one position.

TCRbeta CDR3 regions were amplified from genomic DNA by means of the immunoSEQ Assay, a bias-controlled multiplex PCR. In the original analysis: The number of nucleated cells in each sample was estimated from the amplification of reference gene primers within the assay. Sequence reads were collapsed and filtered to measure the absolute abundance of every unique TCRbeta CDR3 rearrangement. For each sample, productive Simpson clonality was calculated as the square root of Simpson's diversity index over productive rearrangements. The table comes from immuneACCESS by way of TCRdb, which keeps in-frame sequences with V and J called. Part of the clones is missing from these tables; in studies checked, under half for an unresolved V gene and the rest for unknown reasons. V and J calls and clone size follow that table, whereas D and trimming were derived from the DNA. This sample holds some 190,000 clones; approximately 80% were observed only once. The ten largest account for under 10% of the sample.

One collaborating source in Seattle enrolled patients while the patients were actively infected and followed the patients over time throughout the course of disease. Each collaborating institution followed its own protocols to collect whole blood in K2EDTA tubes. Collaborator samples were shipped for TCRbeta analysis as frozen whole blood, isolated PBMCs, or DNA extracted from either sample type. The source of this sequence is a woman older than 75 with COVID-19, enrolled during active disease. Sequencing was performed on peripheral blood.

Here the CDR3 is given as CASRRQADQPQHF. The DNA sequence is given as TGTGCCAGCAGACGACAAGCGGATCAGCCCCAGCATTTT. The rearrangement combines TRBV6-6 with TRBJ1-5; the D gene cannot be resolved reliably. Taken from cysteine to phenylalanine, the CDR3 has 13 residues. Only CDR3 DNA is held: 39 bases, read in frame from base 1. The junction carries 11 bases between V and J, which are trimmed by 6 bases and 5 bases respectively. The germline V gene (reference sequence) provides CDR1 MNHNY and CDR2 SVGAGI.